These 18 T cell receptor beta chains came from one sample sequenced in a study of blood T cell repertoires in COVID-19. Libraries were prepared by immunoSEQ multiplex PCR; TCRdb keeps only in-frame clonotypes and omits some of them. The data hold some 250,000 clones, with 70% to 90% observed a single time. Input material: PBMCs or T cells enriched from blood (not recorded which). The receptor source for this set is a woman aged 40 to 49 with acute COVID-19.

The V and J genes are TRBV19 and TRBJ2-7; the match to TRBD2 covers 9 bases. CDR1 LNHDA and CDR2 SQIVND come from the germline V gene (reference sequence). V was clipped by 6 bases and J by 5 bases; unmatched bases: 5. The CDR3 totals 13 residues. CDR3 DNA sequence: TGTGCCAGTAGATTAACTAGCGGGCACGAGCAGTACTTC. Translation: CASRLTSGHEQYF.

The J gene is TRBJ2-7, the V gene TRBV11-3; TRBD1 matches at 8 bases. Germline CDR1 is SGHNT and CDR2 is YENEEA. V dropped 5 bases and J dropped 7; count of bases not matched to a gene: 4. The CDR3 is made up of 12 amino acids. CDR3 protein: CASSTRQGEQYF. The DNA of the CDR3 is TGTGCCAGCAGCACGCGACAGGGGGAGCAGTACTTC.

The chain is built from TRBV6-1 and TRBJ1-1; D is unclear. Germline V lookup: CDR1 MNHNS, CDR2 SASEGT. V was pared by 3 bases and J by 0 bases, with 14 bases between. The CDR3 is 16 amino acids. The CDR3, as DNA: TGTGCCAGCAGTGACGCCTTAACGGTTATGAACACTGAAGCTTTCTTT. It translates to CASSDALTVMNTEAFF.

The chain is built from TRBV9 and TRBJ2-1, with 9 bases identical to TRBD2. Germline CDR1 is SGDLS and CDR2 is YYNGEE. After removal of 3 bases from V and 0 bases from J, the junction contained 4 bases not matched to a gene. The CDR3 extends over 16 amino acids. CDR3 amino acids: CASSAGLAISYNEQFF. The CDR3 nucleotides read TGTGCCAGCAGCGCCGGACTAGCGATCTCCTACAATGAGCAGTTCTTC.

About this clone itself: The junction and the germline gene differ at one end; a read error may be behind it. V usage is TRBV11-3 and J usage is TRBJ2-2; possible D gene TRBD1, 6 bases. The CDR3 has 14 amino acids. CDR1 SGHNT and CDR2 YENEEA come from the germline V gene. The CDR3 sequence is CASRLGQHTGELFF. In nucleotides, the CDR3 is TGTGCCAGCAGGTTAGGACAGCACACCGGGGAGCTGTTTTTT. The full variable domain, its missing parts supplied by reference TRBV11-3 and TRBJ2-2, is EAGVVQSPRYKIIEKKQPVAFWCNPISGHNTLYWYLQNLGQGPELLIRYENEEAVDDSQLPKDRFSAERLKGVDSTLKIQPAELGDSAVYLCASRLGQHTGELFFGEGSRLTVL.

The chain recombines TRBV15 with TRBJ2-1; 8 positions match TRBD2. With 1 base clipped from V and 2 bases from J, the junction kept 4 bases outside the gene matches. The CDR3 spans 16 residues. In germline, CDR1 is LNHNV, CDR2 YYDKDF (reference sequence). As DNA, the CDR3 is TGTGCCACCAGCAGAGCAGCGGGAGTACCCTACAATGAGCAGTTCTTC. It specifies CATSRAAGVPYNEQFF.

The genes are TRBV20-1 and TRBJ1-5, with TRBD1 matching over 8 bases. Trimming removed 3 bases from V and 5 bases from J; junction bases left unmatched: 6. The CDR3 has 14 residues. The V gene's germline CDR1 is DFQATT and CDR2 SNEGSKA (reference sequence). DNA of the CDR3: TGCAGTGCTAGTGAAACAGGGGGATATCAGCCCCAGCATTTT. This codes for CSASETGGYQPQHF.

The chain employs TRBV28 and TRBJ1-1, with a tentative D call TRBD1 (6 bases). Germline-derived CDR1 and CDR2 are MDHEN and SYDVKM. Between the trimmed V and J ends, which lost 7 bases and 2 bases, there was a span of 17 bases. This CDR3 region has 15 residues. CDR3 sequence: CASTLGRGVNTEAFF. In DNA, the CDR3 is TGTGCCAGCACCCTTGGGAGGGGGGTAAACACTGAAGCTTTCTTT. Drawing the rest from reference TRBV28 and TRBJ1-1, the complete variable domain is DVKVTQSSRYLVKRTGEKVFLECVQDMDHENMFWYRQDPGLGLRLIYFSYDVKMKEKGDIPEGYSVSREKKERFSLILESASTNQTSMYLCASTLGRGVNTEAFFGQGTRLTVV.

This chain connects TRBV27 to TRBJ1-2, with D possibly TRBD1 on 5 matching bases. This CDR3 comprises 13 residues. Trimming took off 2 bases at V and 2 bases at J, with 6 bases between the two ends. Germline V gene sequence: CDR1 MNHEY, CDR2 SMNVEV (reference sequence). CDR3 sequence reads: CASSLGANYGYTF. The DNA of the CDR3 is TGTGCCAGCAGTTTAGGGGCAAACTATGGCTACACCTTC.

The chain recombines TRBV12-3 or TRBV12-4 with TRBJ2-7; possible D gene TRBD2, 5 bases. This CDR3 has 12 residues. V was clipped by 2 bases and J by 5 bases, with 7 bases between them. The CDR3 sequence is CASSLSGNEQYF. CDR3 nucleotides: TGTGCCAGCAGTTTATCCGGGAACGAGCAGTACTTC.

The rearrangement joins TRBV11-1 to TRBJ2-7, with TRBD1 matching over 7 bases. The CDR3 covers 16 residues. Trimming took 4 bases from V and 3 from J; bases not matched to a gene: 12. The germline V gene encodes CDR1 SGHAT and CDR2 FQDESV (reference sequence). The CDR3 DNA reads TGTGCCAGCAGCTCTGGGAACAGGGGTCTCATCTACGAGCAGTACTTC. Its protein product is CASSSGNRGLIYEQYF. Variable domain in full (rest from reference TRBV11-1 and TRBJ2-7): EAEVAQSPRYKITEKSQAVAFWCDPISGHATLYWYRQILGQGPELLVQFQDESVVDDSQLPKDRFSAERLKGVDSTLKIQPAELGDSAMYLCASSSGNRGLIYEQYFGPGTRLTVT.

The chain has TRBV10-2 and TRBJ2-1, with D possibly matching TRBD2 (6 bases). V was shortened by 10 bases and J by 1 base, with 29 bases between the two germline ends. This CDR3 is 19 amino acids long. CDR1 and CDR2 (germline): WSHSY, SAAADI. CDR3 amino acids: CATFSAGSGEEDSYNEQFF. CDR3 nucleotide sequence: TGCGCCACCTTCTCGGCGGGTAGCGGAGAAGAAGATTCCTACAATGAGCAGTTCTTC.

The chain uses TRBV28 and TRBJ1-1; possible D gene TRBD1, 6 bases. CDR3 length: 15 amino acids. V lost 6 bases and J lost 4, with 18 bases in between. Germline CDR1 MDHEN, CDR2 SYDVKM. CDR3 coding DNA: TGTGCCAGCAGGAGGGCTACACAGGGTCGCACTGAAGCTTTCTTT. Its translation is CASRRATQGRTEAFF. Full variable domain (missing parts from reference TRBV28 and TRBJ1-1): DVKVTQSSRYLVKRTGEKVFLECVQDMDHENMFWYRQDPGLGLRLIYFSYDVKMKEKGDIPEGYSVSREKKERFSLILESASTNQTSMYLCASRRATQGRTEAFFGQGTRLTVV.

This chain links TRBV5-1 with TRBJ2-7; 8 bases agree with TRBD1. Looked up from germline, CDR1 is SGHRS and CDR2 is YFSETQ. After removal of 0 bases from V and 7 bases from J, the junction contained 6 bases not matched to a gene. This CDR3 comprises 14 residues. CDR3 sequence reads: CASSLGAGGREQYF. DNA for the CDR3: TGCGCCAGCAGCTTGGGGGCAGGGGGCAGGGAGCAGTACTTC.

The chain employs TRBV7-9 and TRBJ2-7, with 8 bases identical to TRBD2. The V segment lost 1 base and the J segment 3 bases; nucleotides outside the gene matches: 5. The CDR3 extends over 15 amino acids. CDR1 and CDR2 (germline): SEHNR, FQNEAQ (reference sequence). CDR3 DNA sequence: TGTGCCAGCAGCTTAGAGGGACTAGTCTACTACGAGCAGTACTTC. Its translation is CASSLEGLVYYEQYF. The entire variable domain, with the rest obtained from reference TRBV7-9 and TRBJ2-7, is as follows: DTGVSQNPRHKITKRGQNVTFRCDPISEHNRLYWYRQTLGQGPEFLTYFQNEAQLEKSRLLSDRFSAERPKGSFSTLEIQRTEQGDSAMYLCASSLEGLVYYEQYFGPGTRLTVT.

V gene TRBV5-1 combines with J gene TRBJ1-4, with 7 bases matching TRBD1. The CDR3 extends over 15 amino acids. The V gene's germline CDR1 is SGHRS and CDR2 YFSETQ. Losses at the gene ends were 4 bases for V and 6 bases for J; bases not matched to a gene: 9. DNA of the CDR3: TGCGCCAGCAGCCCCACAGGGGCGTATGATGAAAAACTGTTTTTT. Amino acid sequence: CASSPTGAYDEKLFF. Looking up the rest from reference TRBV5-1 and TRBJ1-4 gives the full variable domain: KAGVTQTPRYLIKTRGQQVTLSCSPISGHRSVSWYQQTPGQGLQFLFEYFSETQRNKGNFPGRFSGRQFSNSRSEMNVSTLELGDSALYLCASSPTGAYDEKLFFGSGTQLSVL.

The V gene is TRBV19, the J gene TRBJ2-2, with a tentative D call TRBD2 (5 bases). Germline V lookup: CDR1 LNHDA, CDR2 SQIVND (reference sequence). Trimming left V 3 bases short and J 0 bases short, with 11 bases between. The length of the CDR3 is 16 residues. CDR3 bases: TGTGCCAGTAGTATCTCCAGTAGCGCGAACACCGGGGAGCTGTTTTTT. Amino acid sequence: CASSISSSANTGELFF.

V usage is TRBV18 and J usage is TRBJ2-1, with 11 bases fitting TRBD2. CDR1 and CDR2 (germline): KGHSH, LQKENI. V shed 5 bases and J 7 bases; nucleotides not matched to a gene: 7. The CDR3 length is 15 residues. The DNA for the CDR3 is TGTGCCAGCTCATCGCTAGCGGGAGGTACTAATGAGCAGTTCTTC. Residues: CASSSLAGGTNEQFF.